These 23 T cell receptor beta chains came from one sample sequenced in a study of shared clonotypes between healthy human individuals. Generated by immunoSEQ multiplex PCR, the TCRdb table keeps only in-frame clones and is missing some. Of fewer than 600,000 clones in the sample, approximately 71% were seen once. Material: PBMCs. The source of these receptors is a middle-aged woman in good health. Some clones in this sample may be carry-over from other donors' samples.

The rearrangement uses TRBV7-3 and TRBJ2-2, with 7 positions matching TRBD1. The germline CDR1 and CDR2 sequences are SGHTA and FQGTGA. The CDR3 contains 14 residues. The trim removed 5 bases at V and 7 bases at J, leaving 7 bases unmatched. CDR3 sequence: CASSQGTVGGELFF. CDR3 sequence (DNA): TGTGCCAGCAGCCAGGGGACAGTAGGCGGGGAGCTGTTTTTT. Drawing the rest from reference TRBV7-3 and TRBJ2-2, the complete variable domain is GAGVSQTPSNKVTEKGKYVELRCDPISGHTALYWYRQSLGQGPEFLIYFQGTGAADDSGLPNDRFFAVRPEGSVSTLKIQRTERGDSAVYLCASSQGTVGGELFFGEGSRLTVL.

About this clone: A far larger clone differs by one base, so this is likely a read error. CDR3 amino acids: CASSQEVVLAGGPGEQYF. The CDR3 bases are TGCGCCAGCAGCCAAGAGGTGGTACTAGCGGGAGGGCCTGGCGAGCAGTACTTC. This sequence joins TRBV4-1 and TRBJ2-7; 13 bases map to TRBD2. The V gene end was trimmed by 0 bases and the J gene end by 6 bases; junction bases not matched to a gene: 11. From germline, CDR1 is MGHRA and CDR2 YSYEKL. The CDR3 contains 18 residues.

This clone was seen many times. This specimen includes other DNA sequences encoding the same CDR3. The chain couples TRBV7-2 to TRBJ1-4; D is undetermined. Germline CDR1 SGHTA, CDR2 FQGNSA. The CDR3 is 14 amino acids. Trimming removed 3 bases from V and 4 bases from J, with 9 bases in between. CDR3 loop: CASSFLRNNEKLFF. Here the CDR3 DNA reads TGTGCCAGCAGCTTTCTGCGCAATAATGAAAAACTGTTTTTT.

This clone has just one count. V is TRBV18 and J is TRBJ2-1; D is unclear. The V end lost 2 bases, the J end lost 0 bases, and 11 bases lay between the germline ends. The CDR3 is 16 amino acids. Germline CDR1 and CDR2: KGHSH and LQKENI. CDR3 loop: CASSPRVHHSYNEQFF. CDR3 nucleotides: TGTGCCAGCTCACCAAGGGTTCATCACTCCTACAATGAGCAGTTCTTC.

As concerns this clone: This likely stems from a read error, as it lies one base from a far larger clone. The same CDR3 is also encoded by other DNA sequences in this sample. For the CDR3, the DNA is TGTGCCAGCATCGGGACCTCAGGAAACACCATATATTTT. The encoded protein is CASIGTSGNTIYF. V usage is TRBV28 and J usage is TRBJ1-3, with D tentatively TRBD1 (5 bases). Germline assignment: CDR1 MDHEN and CDR2 SYDVKM. CDR3 size: 13 residues. Trimming took off 7 bases at V and 4 bases at J, with 11 bases between the two ends.

CDR3 region: CASSWKWRSNYGYTF. The CDR3 DNA is TGTGCCAGCAGCTGGAAGTGGAGATCTAACTATGGCTACACCTTC. The V and J genes are TRBV5-6 and TRBJ1-2; D unclear. Germline V gene data show CDR1 as SGHDT and CDR2 as YYEEEE. The V gene lost 3 bases and the J gene lost 0 bases, with 12 bases spanning the gap. The CDR3 length is 15 residues.

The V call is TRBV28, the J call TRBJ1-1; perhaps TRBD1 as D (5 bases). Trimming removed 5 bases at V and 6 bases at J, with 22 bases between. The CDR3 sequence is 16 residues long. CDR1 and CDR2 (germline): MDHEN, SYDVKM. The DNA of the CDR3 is TGTGCCAGCAGTCCTCTCAGTGGGGGACCTAACCCTGAAGCTTTCTTT. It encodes CASSPLSGGPNPEAFF.

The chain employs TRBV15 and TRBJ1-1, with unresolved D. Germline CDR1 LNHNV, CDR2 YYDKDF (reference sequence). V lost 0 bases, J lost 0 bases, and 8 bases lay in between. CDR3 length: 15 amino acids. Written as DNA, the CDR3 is TGTGCCACCAGCAGAGATGGACGGCTGAACACTGAAGCTTTCTTT. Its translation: CATSRDGRLNTEAFF.

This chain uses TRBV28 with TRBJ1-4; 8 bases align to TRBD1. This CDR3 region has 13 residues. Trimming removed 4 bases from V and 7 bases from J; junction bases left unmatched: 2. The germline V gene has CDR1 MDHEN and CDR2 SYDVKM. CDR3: CASSSGQGEKLFF. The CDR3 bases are TGTGCCAGCAGTTCAGGACAGGGTGAAAAACTGTTTTTT.

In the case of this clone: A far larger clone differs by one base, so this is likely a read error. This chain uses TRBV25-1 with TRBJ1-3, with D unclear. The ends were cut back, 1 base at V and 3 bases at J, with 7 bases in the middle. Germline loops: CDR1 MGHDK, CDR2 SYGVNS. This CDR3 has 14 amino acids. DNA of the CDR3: TGTGCCAGCAGTGAATGGGGTCTTGGAAACACCATATATTTT. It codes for CASSEWGLGNTIYF.

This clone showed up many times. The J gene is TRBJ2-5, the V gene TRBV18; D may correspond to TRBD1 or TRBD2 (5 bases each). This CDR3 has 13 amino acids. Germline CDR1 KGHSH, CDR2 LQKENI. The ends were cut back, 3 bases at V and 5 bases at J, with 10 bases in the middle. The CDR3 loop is CASSPRDGETQYF. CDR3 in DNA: TGTGCCAGCTCACCCAGGGACGGGGAGACCCAGTACTTC.

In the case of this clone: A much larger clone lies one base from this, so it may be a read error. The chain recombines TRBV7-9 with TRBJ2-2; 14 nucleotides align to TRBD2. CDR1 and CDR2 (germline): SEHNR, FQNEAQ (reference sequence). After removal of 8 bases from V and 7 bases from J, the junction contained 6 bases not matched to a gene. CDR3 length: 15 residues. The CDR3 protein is CASGGLAGGIGELFF. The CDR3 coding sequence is TGTGCCAGCGGTGGACTAGCGGGAGGCATCGGGGAGCTGTTTTTT.

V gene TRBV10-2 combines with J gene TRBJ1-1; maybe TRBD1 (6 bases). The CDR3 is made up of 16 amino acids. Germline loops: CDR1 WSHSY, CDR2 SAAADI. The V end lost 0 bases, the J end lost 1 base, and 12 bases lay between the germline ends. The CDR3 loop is CASSESWDTANTEAFF. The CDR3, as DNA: TGCGCCAGCAGTGAGTCGTGGGACACGGCGAACACTGAAGCTTTCTTT.

The CDR3 loop reads CASGSQAENIQYF. For the CDR3, the DNA is TGTGCCAGCGGCTCACAGGCGGAAAACATTCAGTACTTC. The chain carries TRBV11-1 and TRBJ2-4; a possible D gene is TRBD1 (5 bases). There are 13 residues in the CDR3. Trimming left V 8 bases short and J 5 bases short, with 13 bases between. Per the germline V gene, CDR1 is SGHAT and CDR2 is FQDESV (reference sequence).

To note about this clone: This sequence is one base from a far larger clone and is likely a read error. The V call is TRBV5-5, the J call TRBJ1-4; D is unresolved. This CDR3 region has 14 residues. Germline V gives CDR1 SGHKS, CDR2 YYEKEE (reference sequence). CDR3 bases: TGTGCCGGCAGCTTGTTCCCTGAGAGAGAAAAACTGTTTTTT. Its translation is CAGSLFPEREKLFF.

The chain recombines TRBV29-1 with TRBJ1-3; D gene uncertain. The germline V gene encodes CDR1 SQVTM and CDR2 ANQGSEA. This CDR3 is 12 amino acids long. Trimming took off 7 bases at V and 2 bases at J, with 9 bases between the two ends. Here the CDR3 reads CSASLTGNTIYF. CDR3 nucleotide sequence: TGCAGCGCCAGCCTCACTGGAAACACCATATATTTT.

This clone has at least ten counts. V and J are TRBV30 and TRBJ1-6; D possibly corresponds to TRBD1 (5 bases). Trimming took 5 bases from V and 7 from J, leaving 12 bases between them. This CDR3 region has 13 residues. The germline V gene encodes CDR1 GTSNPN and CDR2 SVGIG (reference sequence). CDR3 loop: CAWAGTQNSPLHF. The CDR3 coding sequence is TGTGCCTGGGCGGGGACCCAGAATTCACCCCTCCACTTT.

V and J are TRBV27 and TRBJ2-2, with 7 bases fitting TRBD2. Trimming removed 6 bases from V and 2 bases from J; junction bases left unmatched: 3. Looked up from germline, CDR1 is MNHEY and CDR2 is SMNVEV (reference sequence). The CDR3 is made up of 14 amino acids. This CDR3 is CASRLAQNTGELFF. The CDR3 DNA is TGTGCCAGCAGACTAGCGCAAAACACCGGGGAGCTGTTTTTT.

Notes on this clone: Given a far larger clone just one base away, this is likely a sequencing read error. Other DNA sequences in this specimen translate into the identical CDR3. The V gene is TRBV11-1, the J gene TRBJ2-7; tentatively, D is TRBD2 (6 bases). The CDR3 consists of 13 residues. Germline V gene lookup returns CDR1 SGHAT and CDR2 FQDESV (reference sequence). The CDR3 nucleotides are TGTGCTAGCAGCTTAGGAGGGGTTAGCGAGCAGTACTTC. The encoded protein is CASSLGGVSEQYF.

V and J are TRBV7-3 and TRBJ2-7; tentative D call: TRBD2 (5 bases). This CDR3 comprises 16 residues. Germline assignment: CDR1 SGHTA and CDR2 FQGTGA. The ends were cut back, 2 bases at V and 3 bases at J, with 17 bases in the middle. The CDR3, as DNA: TGTGCCAGCAGCTTAGGTCCGTTTGCTGCGGGCTACGAGCAGTACTTC. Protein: CASSLGPFAAGYEQYF.

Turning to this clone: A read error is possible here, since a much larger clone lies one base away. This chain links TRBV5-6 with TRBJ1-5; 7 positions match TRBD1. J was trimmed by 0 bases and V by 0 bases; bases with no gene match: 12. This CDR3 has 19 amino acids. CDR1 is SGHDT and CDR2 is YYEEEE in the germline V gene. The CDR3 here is CASSLGRGTEVYSNQPQHF. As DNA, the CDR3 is TGTGCCAGCAGCTTGGGGAGAGGGACAGAAGTGTATAGCAATCAGCCCCAGCATTTT.

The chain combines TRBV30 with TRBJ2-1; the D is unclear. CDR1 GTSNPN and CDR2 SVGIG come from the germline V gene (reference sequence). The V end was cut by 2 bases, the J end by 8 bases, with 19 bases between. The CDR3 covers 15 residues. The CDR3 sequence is CAWSTTPRRLDEQFF. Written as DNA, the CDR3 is TGTGCCTGGAGTACAACCCCTCGGCGCCTGGATGAGCAGTTCTTC. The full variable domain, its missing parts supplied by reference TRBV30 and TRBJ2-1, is SQTIHQWPATLVQPVGSPLSLECTVEGTSNPNLYWYRQAAGRGLQLLFYSVGIGQISSEVPQNLSASRPQDRQFILSSKKLLLSDSGFYLCAWSTTPRRLDEQFFGPGTRLTVL.

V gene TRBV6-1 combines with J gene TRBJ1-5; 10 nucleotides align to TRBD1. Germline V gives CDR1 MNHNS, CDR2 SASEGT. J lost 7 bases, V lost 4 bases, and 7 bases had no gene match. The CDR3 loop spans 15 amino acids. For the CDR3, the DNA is TGTGCCAGCAGTGGAGAGACAGGGGGCGGACAGCCCCAGCATTTT. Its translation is CASSGETGGGQPQHF.